The 14 T cell receptor beta chains below were found in one sample sequenced in a study of T-cell reconstitution after alpha-beta-depleted transplantation in children. Preparation of the TCRbeta library was carried out with unique molecular identifiers. TCRdb re-called the PCR reads through MiXCR, storing one row per CDR3 protein. The sample shows about a million distinct CDR3 sequences, about 30% of them seen only once. Sequenced here: PBMCs, mostly from graft donor cells, sampled 360 days after TCRalphabeta/CD19-depleted stem cell transplant. Receptor source: a boy under three years old who had a stem cell transplant for SCID, so the T cells may come from the graft donor.

The chain employs TRBV6-1 and TRBJ1-3, with unresolved D. This CDR3 spans 14 amino acids. The V and J ends lost 3 bases and 0 bases respectively, with 6 bases between them. Germline V lookup: CDR1 MNHNS, CDR2 SASEGT. CDR3 amino acids: CASSDQYSGNTIYF. The CDR3 DNA is TGTGCCAGCAGTGACCAGTACTCTGGAAACACCATATATTTT.

This rearrangement joins TRBV29-1 to TRBJ2-1; D uncertain. V lost 6 bases, J lost 9 bases, and 12 bases lay in between. The CDR3 has 11 residues. Germline loops: CDR1 SQVTM, CDR2 ANQGSEA. The CDR3 here is CSVASSAEQFF. CDR3 sequence (DNA): TGCAGCGTCGCATCGAGCGCTGAGCAGTTCTTC.

CDR3 sequence: CAAATGNIKETQYF. In nucleotides, the CDR3 is TGTGCCGCGGCGACCGGGAACATCAAAGAGACCCAGTACTTC. The chain joins TRBV10-3 to TRBJ2-5; TRBD2 might be the D (5 bases). V was clipped by 11 bases and J by 3 bases, with 19 bases between them. Per the germline V gene, CDR1 is ENHRY and CDR2 is SYGVKD. This CDR3 has 14 amino acids.

This clonotype was counted a few times. The rearrangement joins TRBV4-3 to TRBJ2-1; TRBD1 matches 8 bases. The CDR3 is 17 residues long. V shed 1 base, J shed 5 bases, and the junction held 10 bases outside the gene matches. Germline assignment: CDR1 LGHNA and CDR2 YSLEER. The CDR3 spells CASSQVFRGQGNNEQFF. The CDR3 DNA follows: TGCGCCAGCAGCCAAGTTTTTCGAGGACAGGGCAACAATGAGCAGTTCTTC.

This chain links TRBV6-1 with TRBJ2-2, with D possibly TRBD2 on 6 matching bases. This CDR3 has 13 residues. V lost 1 base, J lost 13 bases, and 13 bases lay in between. Germline V gene lookup returns CDR1 MNHNS and CDR2 SASEGT. This CDR3 is CASSEVWRGGLFF. The CDR3 DNA reads as TGTGCCAGCAGTGAAGTTTGGAGGGGCGGGCTGTTTTTT.

The V gene is TRBV2, the J gene TRBJ1-1; D is perhaps TRBD1 (6 bases). This CDR3 spans 13 amino acids. Germline V gene lookup returns CDR1 SNHLY and CDR2 FYNNEI. Trimming shortened V by 6 bases and J by 6 bases, and 14 bases separated the two germline ends. CDR3 sequence: CASSLTGWAEAFF. The DNA for the CDR3 is TGTGCCAGCAGCCTAACAGGGTGGGCTGAAGCTTTCTTT.

The table lists this clonotype with a few counts. The chain uses TRBV20-1 and TRBJ2-1, with no clear D. The V gene's germline CDR1 is DFQATT and CDR2 SNEGSKA (reference sequence). CDR3 length: 14 residues. Between the trimmed V and J ends, which lost 6 bases and 8 bases, there was a span of 20 bases. CDR3 region: CSAPSEASWYEQFF. Here the CDR3 DNA reads TGCAGTGCCCCCTCCGAGGCCTCTTGGTATGAGCAGTTCTTC.

This clonotype was seen a few times. The chain combines TRBV5-1 with TRBJ2-1; 7 bases map to TRBD1. Germline loops: CDR1 SGHRS, CDR2 YFSETQ. The CDR3 spans 18 residues. V shed 4 bases, J shed 1 base, and the junction held 14 bases outside the gene matches. In DNA form, the CDR3 reads TGCGCCAGCAGCCTAAGGACAGGAGTCATACCTTCCTACAATGAGCAGTTCTTC. Its translation: CASSLRTGVIPSYNEQFF.

This chain links TRBV7-3 with TRBJ2-1; 9 nucleotides match TRBD2. V gave up 5 bases and J gave up 9 bases; unmatched junction bases: 11. This CDR3 is 15 amino acids long. Germline loops: CDR1 SGHTA, CDR2 FQGTGA. The CDR3 here is CASSLSAGTSFEQFF. The CDR3 bases are TGTGCCAGCAGCCTATCCGCCGGGACTAGCTTTGAGCAGTTCTTC.

This chain links TRBV5-6 with TRBJ2-5; 10 bases match TRBD2. Losses at the gene ends were 5 bases for V and 4 bases for J; bases not matched to a gene: 11. CDR3 length: 16 residues. Looked up from germline, CDR1 is SGHDT and CDR2 is YYEEEE. Here the CDR3 reads CASRKLAGTSGETQYF. The CDR3 DNA follows: TGTGCCAGCAGGAAACTAGCGGGGACGTCGGGAGAGACCCAGTACTTC.

The V call is TRBV7-9, the J call TRBJ1-1; 8 bases map to TRBD1. The V and J ends lost 5 bases and 1 base, in that order; junction bases with no gene match: 9. CDR3 size: 16 residues. CDR1 SEHNR and CDR2 FQNEAQ come from the germline V gene (reference sequence). The CDR3 spells CASSQSGGTKNTEAFF. The CDR3 coding sequence is TGTGCCAGCAGCCAATCAGGGGGCACCAAGAACACTGAAGCTTTCTTT. Full variable domain (missing parts from reference TRBV7-9 and TRBJ1-1): DTGVSQNPRHKITKRGQNVTFRCDPISEHNRLYWYRQTLGQGPEFLTYFQNEAQLEKSRLLSDRFSAERPKGSFSTLEIQRTEQGDSAMYLCASSQSGGTKNTEAFFGQGTRLTVV.

The chain employs TRBV20-1 and TRBJ2-3; no definite D call. In germline, CDR1 is DFQATT, CDR2 SNEGSKA (reference sequence). This CDR3 comprises 11 residues. As DNA, the CDR3 is TGCAGCCGGGCCTTAGGGATCACGCAGTATTTT. Translating gives CSRALGITQYF.

This clonotype occurred once. The chain uses TRBV7-8 and TRBJ2-1, with 8 bases fitting TRBD1. This CDR3 contains 15 residues. Germline V lookup: CDR1 SGHVS, CDR2 FQNEAQ. Unmatched junction bases numbered 6, after V lost 4 bases and J lost 4 bases. The CDR3 region has the DNA TGTGCCAGCAGCTGGACAGGGCCGGAGTACAATGAGCAGTTCTTC. Translated, it gives CASSWTGPEYNEQFF.

This chain uses TRBV6-6 with TRBJ1-4; D call uncertain. Germline V CDR1 and CDR2: MNHNY, SVGAGI (reference sequence). This CDR3 is 13 amino acids long. V was pared by 8 bases and J by 10 bases, with 17 bases between. The CDR3 DNA sequence: TGTGCCAGCGCCGAAAACATAAAGGGAAAACTGTTTTTT. Protein: CASAENIKGKLFF.